The T cell receptor (beta chain) described here comes from a study of Ad26.COV2.S vaccination and SARS-CoV-2 variants. Notes on the study in general: Post-vaccination breadth of spike-specific CD8+ and CD4+ T cell responses was reportedly substantial.

Clones were read by immunoSEQ multiplex PCR, and TCRdb kept only the in-frame ones, dropping some. The profile shows about 460,000 clones, 80% to 90% of them singletons. V lost 5 bases to trimming and J lost 10 bases, with 12 bases between them. In germline, CDR1 is SEHNR, CDR2 FQNEAQ (reference sequence). The CDR3 extends over 13 amino acids. Treatment noted: roughly 19 received Ad26.COV2.S at low or high dose, single or two shots; about five received placebo; per-sample allocation not given. Sampling occurred on day 63 after the first vaccine or placebo injection. This clone was counted a single time. Its antigen is unidentified.

The J gene is TRBJ1-6, the V gene TRBV7-9; no firm D call. The receptor was derived from a person aged 18-60 years who received the Ad26.COV2.S COVID-19 vaccine or a placebo. Material: peripheral blood, obtained in a trial of Ad26.COV2.S vaccine versus placebo. The CDR3, as DNA: TGTGCCAGCAGCATGGACGGGTTGTCACCCCTCCACTTT. This encodes CASSMDGLSPLHF.